The clone carrying this T cell receptor beta chain was recorded a few times. What it recognizes is unknown. The entry originates in a study of vaccination and CD4 T cells after COVID-19. The treatment denotes: approximately 11-day PBMC culture with coronavirus spike peptide pools or control peptides (ViraFEST assay). Peptide pool stimulation in ViraFEST expanded antigen-specific T cells, whose TCRs were then sequenced. The study sequenced cultured CD4+ T cell DNA using the Oncomine TCR Beta short-read assay. One entry per CDR3 protein results from TCRdb running MiXCR on the PCR reads. The sample shows approximately 11,000 distinct CDR3 sequences, about two fifths of them seen only once. The germline V gene has CDR1 LNHDA and CDR2 SQIVND (reference sequence). The ends were cut back, 8 bases at V and 4 bases at J, with 16 bases in the middle. The CDR3 contains 14 residues.

The material sequenced was CD4+ T cells from blood, cultured in vitro. The rearrangement uses TRBV19 and TRBJ2-3; possible D gene TRBD2, 5 bases. The sequence derives from a human donor who had recovered from COVID-19. The CDR3 reads CASGAVSGADTQYF. DNA for the CDR3: TGTGCCAGTGGAGCGGTCTCAGGTGCAGATACGCAGTATTTT.